A selection of T cell receptor beta chains follows, all from one sample in a study of blood T cell repertoires in COVID-19. The assay was immunoSEQ multiplex PCR, and TCRdb's table has in-frame clones only and misses some. Altogether 3,000 to 4,500 clones are present, approximately 83% being singletons, with the ten largest covering roughly two fifths. The sequencing sample was made of peripheral blood. These receptors were taken from a human donor in a cohort sampled during active COVID-19. The CDR3 runs from the conserved cysteine through the conserved F or W. The order of the fields is clone size, D gene, V gene, J gene, CDR3 DNA, CDR3 protein. D genes are given only for firm matches. Not all rows give a size; the values are once, few, many and, for expanded clones, a class.

>few|TRBD2|TRBV20-1|TRBJ2-1
TGCAGTGCCAGTCCCCTAGCGGGTCCGGTAGGTGAGCAGTTCTTC
CSASPLAGPVGEQFF
>NA|TRBD2|TRBV2|TRBJ2-1
TGTGCCAGCAGCATAGAGCGGGAGAAGGGCAATGAGCAGTTCTTC
CASSIEREKGNEQFF
>NA|NA|TRBV6-2/TRBV6-3|TRBJ2-2
TGTGCCAGCAGTTACTCCCTAGGCACCGGGGAGCTGTTTTTT
CASSYSLGTGELFF
>NA|NA|TRBV5-1|TRBJ2-3
TGCGCCAGCAGCTTTAGCGGAGCGGACCCAGATACGCAGTATTTT
CASSFSGADPDTQYF
>NA|TRBD2|TRBV7-2|TRBJ2-1
TGTGCCAGCAGCCCACCCGGGGGACTAGCAGCTGAGCAGTTCTTC
CASSPPGGLAAEQFF
>NA|TRBD2|TRBV6-5|TRBJ2-5
TGTGCCAGCACTTTAGCGGGGGGGCAAGAGACCCAGTACTTC
CASTLAGGQETQYF
>hyperexpanded|NA|TRBV27|TRBJ1-2
TGTGCCAGCAGCAAGGCCAGGGCCTACTATGGCTACACCTTC
CASSKARAYYGYTF
>NA|NA|TRBV5-1|TRBJ1-1
TGCGCCACTTCTCGGGGGGCGGACGCTGAAGCTTTCTTT
CATSRGADAEAFF
>once|TRBD2|TRBV11-2|TRBJ2-5
TGTGCCAGCAGCTTAGAGCTAGCGGGAGGAAGGGCAGAGACCCAGTACTTC
CASSLELAGGRAETQYF
>NA|TRBD1|TRBV5-6|TRBJ1-3
TGTGCCAGCAGCAGGGACAGGCGAGGAAACACCATATATTTT
CASSRDRRGNTIYF
>NA|NA|TRBV5-4|TRBJ2-3
TGTGCCAGCAGCTTAGGGAACAGGGCTGGACCAGATACGCAGTATTTT
CASSLGNRAGPDTQYF
>NA|TRBD2|TRBV3-1/TRBV3-2|TRBJ2-5
TGTGCCAGCAGCCAAGGTATGGGGGTAGCGGGGTTTCCCTTCCAAGAGACCCAGTACTTC
CASSQGMGVAGFPFQETQYF
>NA|NA|TRBV6-1|TRBJ2-7
TGTGCCAGCAGTGCCGGATTTACCCCAGGATCCTACGAGCAGTACTTC
CASSAGFTPGSYEQYF
>NA|NA|TRBV5-3|TRBJ1-1
TGTGCCAGAAGCGTGTACAGGTGGAACACTGAAGCTTTCTTT
CARSVYRWNTEAFF
>NA|NA|TRBV7-2|TRBJ2-3
TGTGCCAGCAGCTTAGATCGGAGAAGCACAGATACGCAGTATTTT
CASSLDRRSTDTQYF
>NA|NA|TRBV3-1/TRBV3-2|TRBJ2-1
TGTGCCAGCAGCCAGGGGGACTCCAATGAGCAGTTCTTC
CASSQGDSNEQFF
>NA|TRBD2|TRBV2|TRBJ2-7
TGTGCCAGCAGTGAGGTCCTAGCGGGGGGGCAGTGGTACGAGCAGTACTTC
CASSEVLAGGQWYEQYF
>few|TRBD1|TRBV3-1/TRBV3-2|TRBJ2-3
TGTGCCAGCAGCCCCTGGGACAGGGAGACGGATACGCAGTATTTT
CASSPWDRETDTQYF
>once|NA|TRBV2|TRBJ2-2
TGTGCCAGCAGGGACAGAACGAACACCGGGGAGCTGTTTTTT
CASRDRTNTGELFF
>NA|NA|TRBV4-3|TRBJ2-1
TGCGCCAGCAGCCAAACTACTGAATCCAGCTCCTACAATGAGCAGTTCTTC
CASSQTTESSSYNEQFF
>NA|NA|TRBV1|TRBJ2-2
TGCACCAGCAGCCCCGCGGGGGGCGCGAACACCGGGGAGCTGTTTTTT
CTSSPAGGANTGELFF
>NA|NA|TRBV7-2|TRBJ2-2
TGTGCCAGCAGCTTAAGTACCGGGAGCACCGGGGAGCTGTTTTTT
CASSLSTGSTGELFF
>NA|NA|TRBV29-1|TRBJ2-3
TGCAGCGTTGGGCGGGGAGGCACAGATACGCAGTATTTT
CSVGRGGTDTQYF
>NA|TRBD2|TRBV30|TRBJ2-3
TGTGCCTGGAGTGCATTGACTAGCAGGCCAGATACGCAGTATTTT
CAWSALTSRPDTQYF
>NA|NA|TRBV6-2/TRBV6-3|TRBJ1-1
TGTGCCAGCAGTTACACAGGCCACACTGAAGCTTTCTTT
CASSYTGHTEAFF
>NA|NA|TRBV3-1/TRBV3-2|TRBJ1-5
TGTGCCAGCAGCTTCGATCATCTTTGGCATCATCAGCCCCAGCATTTT
CASSFDHLWHHQPQHF
>NA|NA|TRBV15|TRBJ2-5
TGTGCCACCAGCAGAGACAAGGGGCGAGAGACCCAGTACTTC
CATSRDKGRETQYF
>NA|NA|TRBV19|TRBJ1-6
TGTGCCAGTACCACCCCGGGAGTAAGACATTCACCCCTCCACTTT
CASTTPGVRHSPLHF
>few|TRBD1|TRBV30|TRBJ1-1
TGTGCAGCGATCCAGGGGGCACGGACTGAAGCTTTCTTT
CAAIQGARTEAFF
>NA|TRBD1|TRBV5-6|TRBJ1-1
TGTGCCAGCAGCTGGACAGGGTTGAGTGAAGCTTTCTTT
CASSWTGLSEAFF
>NA|NA|TRBV18|TRBJ2-6
TGTGCCAGCTCTCCTAGTTCTGGGGCCAACGTCCTGACTTTC
CASSPSSGANVLTF
>NA|TRBD2|TRBV2|TRBJ2-5
TGTGCCAGCAGCCTTAGCGGGGGGCCCCAAGAGACCCAGTACTTC
CASSLSGGPQETQYF
>NA|NA|TRBV30|TRBJ1-1
TGTGCCTGGAGAGCCGGACAGTTTGGCACTGAAGCTTTCTTT
CAWRAGQFGTEAFF
>few|TRBD1|TRBV19|TRBJ2-4
TGTGCCAGTAGTATAGATCACGTCGGGACAGGGGGATGCTACTTC
CASSIDHVGTGGCYF
>once|TRBD2|TRBV7-2|TRBJ2-2
TGTGCCAGCAGCCCCTACTTTAGCGGGTTCGGGGAGCTGTTTTTT
CASSPYFSGFGELFF
>medium-sized|NA|TRBV3-1/TRBV3-2|TRBJ2-5
TGTGCCAGCAGCCAAGCGGGGGTAGTAGAGACCCAGTACTTC
CASSQAGVVETQYF
>NA|NA|TRBV11-1|TRBJ1-1
TGTGCCAGCACCAAAGAGTGGAACACTGAAGCTTTCTTT
CASTKEWNTEAFF
>NA|TRBD1|TRBV5-5|TRBJ2-3
TGTGCCAGCAGCAGAGGGACAGGGGGCGCGGGAGATACGCAGTATTTT
CASSRGTGGAGDTQYF
>once|TRBD1|TRBV19|TRBJ2-7
TGTGCCAGTAGTACCCGACAGGGCGAGCAGTACTTC
CASSTRQGEQYF
>NA|NA|TRBV28|TRBJ2-3
TGTGCCAGCAGTTTACCTAGCGAAATCACAGATACGCAGTATTTT
CASSLPSEITDTQYF
>NA|NA|TRBV3-1/TRBV3-2|TRBJ1-3
TGTGCCAGCAGCCAAGATCAAACGGAGAGCTCTGGAAACACCATATATTTT
CASSQDQTESSGNTIYF
>NA|TRBD1|TRBV11-2|TRBJ2-2
TGTGCCAGCAGCTCCCCCGGGACAGAGACGAACACCGGGGAGCTGTTTTTT
CASSSPGTETNTGELFF
>few|TRBD1|TRBV19|TRBJ2-7
TGTGCCAGTAGTATCTTAGGGACAGGCGAGCAGTACTTC
CASSILGTGEQYF
>once|NA|TRBV23-1|TRBJ2-7
TGCGCCAGCAGTCAGTCGTCCTACGAGCAGTACTTC
CASSQSSYEQYF
>NA|TRBD2|TRBV5-1|TRBJ2-1
TGCGCCAGCGGAGGACTAGAGTACAATGAGCAGTTCTTC
CASGGLEYNEQFF
>NA|TRBD1|TRBV6-5|TRBJ1-6
TGTGCCAGCAGTTTCCGGGACAGGAGAGGTTCACCCCTCCACTTT
CASSFRDRRGSPLHF
>NA|NA|TRBV11-2|TRBJ1-1
TGTGCCAGCAGCTTAAGCCGGGGAGGGAACACTGAAGCTTTCTTT
CASSLSRGGNTEAFF
>NA|TRBD1|TRBV10-3|TRBJ1-2
TGTGCCATCAGGGGGACAGGGGGCGATATTAACTATGGCTACACCTTC
CAIRGTGGDINYGYTF
>NA|NA|TRBV15|TRBJ1-1
TGTGCCACCAGCAGTAGGGGGTTGCAAACTGAAGCTTTCTTT
CATSSRGLQTEAFF
>NA|NA|TRBV5-1|TRBJ2-2
TGCGCCAGCAGCTCTTCGGGCGGGGAGCTGTTTTTT
CASSSSGGELFF
>NA|NA|TRBV6-5|TRBJ2-1
TGTGCCAGCAGCCAAGGGAGTGAGCAGTTCTTC
CASSQGSEQFF
>NA|TRBD2|TRBV14|TRBJ2-1
TGTGCCAGCAGCCCATTTGGGGCTAGCGGGAGAGCAAATGAGCAGTTCTTC
CASSPFGASGRANEQFF
>NA|TRBD2|TRBV12-3/TRBV12-4|TRBJ2-1
TGTGCCAGCAGCCCCGGACTAGCGCCTGAGCAGTTCTTC
CASSPGLAPEQFF
>few|TRBD2|TRBV6-4|TRBJ2-1
TGTGCCAGCAGTGCTAGCGGGGGAACCTACAATGAGCAGTTCTTC
CASSASGGTYNEQFF
>NA|NA|TRBV2|TRBJ2-4
TGTGCCAGCAGTGAACAACTAGCAGTAGCCAAAAACATTCAGTACTTC
CASSEQLAVAKNIQYF